This T cell receptor beta chain came from a study of T cells after yellow fever vaccination. As for the study in general: Each low-cell-number fraction was prepared by means of SMART-Seq v4 Ultra Low Input.

This clonotype was recorded a few times. Its antigen is unknown. General study findings and limits: Reappearance after the booster was observed for most primary-vaccination clones (about 95% CD4, less than 90% CD8).

A process of 5'RACE template switching, which added a universal primer site and UMIs, was used to make TCR cDNA. MiXCR, applied by TCRdb to the 5' RACE reads, yields one record per CDR3 protein. The sample lists 510,000 or so distinct CDR3 sequences; 19% were seen once. CDR3 length: 16 amino acids. Germline CDR1 is MNHEY and CDR2 is SMNVEV (reference sequence). Trimming left V 6 bases short and J 5 bases short, with 23 bases between. The source material was PBMCs, sampled 15 days after the yellow fever booster vaccination. This TCR came from a man aged 25 to 40 who received the YFV17D yellow fever vaccine. The chain recombines TRBV27 with TRBJ2-7; D might be TRBD1 or TRBD2, each matching 6 bases. CDR3 protein: CASSLGAPGLPNEQYF. The CDR3 nucleotides are TGTGCCAGCAGCTTGGGGGCTCCGGGACTTCCCAACGAGCAGTACTTC.